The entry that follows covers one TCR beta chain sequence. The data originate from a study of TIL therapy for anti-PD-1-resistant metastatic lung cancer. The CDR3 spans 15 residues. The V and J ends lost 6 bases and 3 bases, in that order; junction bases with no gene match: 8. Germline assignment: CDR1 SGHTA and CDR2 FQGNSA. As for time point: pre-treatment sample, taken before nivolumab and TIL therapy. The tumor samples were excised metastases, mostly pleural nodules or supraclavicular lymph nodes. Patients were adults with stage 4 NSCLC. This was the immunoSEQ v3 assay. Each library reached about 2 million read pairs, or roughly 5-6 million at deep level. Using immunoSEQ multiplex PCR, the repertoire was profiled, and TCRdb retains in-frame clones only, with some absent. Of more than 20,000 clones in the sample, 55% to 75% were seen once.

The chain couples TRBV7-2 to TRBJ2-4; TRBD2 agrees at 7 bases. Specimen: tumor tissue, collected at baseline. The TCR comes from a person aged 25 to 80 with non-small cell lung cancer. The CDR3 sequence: CASSPGLVDKNIQYF. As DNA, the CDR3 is TGTGCCAGCAGTCCCGGACTAGTGGACAAAAACATTCAGTACTTC.